The rows below give T cell receptor beta chains drawn from one sample of a study of T cell repertoires in cytomegalovirus infection. Each CDR3 protein is one row after TCRdb ran MiXCR on the reads. Of 150,000 to 200,000 distinct CDR3 sequences detected, 13% to 15% appear once; the ten largest clones hold 25% to 30%. The specimen sequenced was PBMCs. The receptors come from a human donor in good health (CMV status not recorded). Some clones in this sample may be carry-over from other donors' samples. CDR3s include the opening cysteine and the closing phenylalanine or tryptophan. D genes are given only for firm matches. The listing skips clone size in some rows; elsewhere it reads once, few, many or a size class.

clone size	V gene	J gene	D gene	CDR3 length	CDR3 DNA	CDR3 protein
many	TRBV28	TRBJ1-3	-	15	TGTGCCAGCACCTACTCCGGGGGCTCTGGAAACACCATATATTTT	CASTYSGGSGNTIYF
many	TRBV5-5	TRBJ1-5	TRBD1	15	TGTGCCAGCAGCACTATGACAGGGTCGGATCAGCCCCAGCATTTT	CASSTMTGSDQPQHF
few	TRBV27	TRBJ2-5	TRBD2	13	TGTGCCAGCAGTTTAGGGGAGGGGGAGACCCAGTACTTC	CASSLGEGETQYF
many	TRBV24-1	TRBJ1-2	-	16	TGTGCCACCAGTGCCCCTATTACTCCGAATAACTATGGCTACACCTTC	CATSAPITPNNYGYTF
many	TRBV28	TRBJ1-5	-	11	TGTGCCAGCAGTCGGTTTCAGCCCCAGCATTTT	CASSRFQPQHF
-	TRBV11-2	TRBJ1-1	-	15	TGTGCCAGCAGCTTAATGGGACAATACAACACTGAAGCTTTCTTT	CASSLMGQYNTEAFF
many	TRBV7-2	TRBJ1-2	TRBD1	15	TGTGCCAGCAGCTCCTACCCCCGGGACAGCTATGGCTACACCTTC	CASSSYPRDSYGYTF
-	TRBV29-1	TRBJ2-4	TRBD2	19	TGCAGCATTCTTACCTCGGGACTAGCGGGAGCGGGAGCCAAAAACATTCAGTACTTC	CSILTSGLAGAGAKNIQYF
-	TRBV28	TRBJ2-1	-	13	TGTGCCAGCAGACCCGGGTCGAACAATGAGCAGTTCTTC	CASRPGSNNEQFF
many	TRBV7-9	TRBJ1-1	-	15	TGTGCCAGCAGCTTAGTTATCTCAGGATCCTGGGAAGCTTTCTTT	CASSLVISGSWEAFF
-	TRBV7-9	TRBJ1-1	-	16	TGTGCCAGCAATAACAGCACGTCTCTCGGTTACACTGAAGCTTTCTTT	CASNNSTSLGYTEAFF
many	TRBV7-3	TRBJ2-7	-	14	TGTGCCAGCAGCTTAACCTCTAATTCCTACGAGCAGTACTTC	CASSLTSNSYEQYF
many	TRBV3-1	TRBJ2-7	TRBD1	13	TGTGCCAGCAGCCGACAGGGGTACTACGAGCAGTACTTC	CASSRQGYYEQYF
-	TRBV25-1	TRBJ2-5	TRBD2	15	TGTGCCAGCAGTATCATAGCGGGGCCCCAAGAGACCCAGTACTTC	CASSIIAGPQETQYF
many	TRBV28	TRBJ1-5	TRBD1	19	TGTGCCAGCAGTTTATCCATTAAACTTCGGACAGGGGGCAATCAGCCCCAGCATTTT	CASSLSIKLRTGGNQPQHF
-	TRBV27	TRBJ2-1	TRBD1	15	TGTGCCAGCAGTCTCGAACAGGGGGTGAGCAATGAGCAGTTCTTC	CASSLEQGVSNEQFF
few	TRBV7-3	TRBJ2-7	-	17	TGTGCCAGCAGCTTAAGTGCGGTTCACAGGGATTCGGGCGAGCAGTACTTC	CASSLSAVHRDSGEQYF
few	TRBV30	TRBJ1-2	-	15	TGTGCCTGGAGTGTATCCCCCCCTATGGACTATGGCTACACCTTC	CAWSVSPPMDYGYTF
-	TRBV7-9	TRBJ1-5	-	14	TGTGCCAGCAGCCCTGCCGGGGGCGGTCAGCCCCAGCATTTT	CASSPAGGGQPQHF
many	TRBV12-3/TRBV12-4	TRBJ1-5	-	14	TGTGCCAGCAGTTTAGGGACCTGGAGTCAGCCCCAGCATTTT	CASSLGTWSQPQHF
few	TRBV29-1	TRBJ2-1	-	14	TGCAGCGTTGAAATCGCTATCTCCTACAATGAGCAGTTCTTC	CSVEIAISYNEQFF
many	TRBV5-6	TRBJ1-1	-	16	TGTGCCAGCAGCTTGGCGGTTGGTCAGTCGGGGACTGAAGCTTTCTTT	CASSLAVGQSGTEAFF
many	TRBV28	TRBJ2-7	TRBD2	15	TGTGCCAGCAGTTTAGGTAGCGGGAGCTCCTACGAGCAGTACTTC	CASSLGSGSSYEQYF
-	TRBV9	TRBJ2-3	-	18	TGTGCCAGCAGCGTAGTCCCGGGACGGAGTACTAGCACAGATACGCAGTATTTT	CASSVVPGRSTSTDTQYF
-	TRBV20-1	TRBJ2-3	TRBD2	15	TGCAGTGCTAGAGATCTAGGACTAGCAACAGATACGCAGTATTTT	CSARDLGLATDTQYF
many	TRBV7-8	TRBJ2-7	TRBD2	15	TGTGCCAGCAGCCCCGACCCGGGGACTAGCTACGAGCAGTACTTC	CASSPDPGTSYEQYF
few	TRBV20-1	TRBJ2-6	-	16	TGCAGTGCTACGACCGGGGCGGAAGCAGGGGCCAACGTCCTGACTTTC	CSATTGAEAGANVLTF
many	TRBV7-2	TRBJ2-2	-	12	TGTGCCAGCAAGGAGGTTGTTGAGGAGCTGTTTTTT	CASKEVVEELFF
-	TRBV6-5	TRBJ2-1	-	13	TGTGCCAGCAGTTACGTTGGGGGGAGTGAGCAGTTCTTC	CASSYVGGSEQFF
few	TRBV15	TRBJ2-5	TRBD1	15	TGTGCCACCAGCAGCCGGGACAGGGGAGGGGAGACCCAGTACTTC	CATSSRDRGGETQYF
many	TRBV5-8	TRBJ1-4	-	18	TGTGCCAGCAGCTTCGGGATGTTCGCTATCGCAACTAATGAAAAACTGTTTTTT	CASSFGMFAIATNEKLFF
many	TRBV18	TRBJ2-2	-	16	TGTGCCAGCTCACCACGACGGGGAGCGAACACCGGGGAGCTGTTTTTT	CASSPRRGANTGELFF
many	TRBV29-1	TRBJ1-5	TRBD1	15	TGCAGCGTTGCATCCGGGACAGGAGTTAATCAGCCCCAGCATTTT	CSVASGTGVNQPQHF
few	TRBV6-2/TRBV6-3	TRBJ2-2	-	14	TGTGCCAGCAGTTACTCGAAGCAACGCGGGGAGCTGTTTTTT	CASSYSKQRGELFF
-	TRBV4-2	TRBJ1-2	-	16	TGTGCCAGCAGCCGAGTCGGGATAGGGGAGGGCTATGGCTACACCTTC	CASSRVGIGEGYGYTF
few	TRBV7-8	TRBJ2-7	-	15	TGTGCCAGCAGCCCCCGAGGGCCAAGCTCCTACGAGCAGTACTTC	CASSPRGPSSYEQYF
many	TRBV7-2	TRBJ2-5	-	12	TGTGCCAGCAGCTTGGAATGGGAGACCCAGTACTTC	CASSLEWETQYF
many	TRBV6-5	TRBJ2-5	TRBD2	15	TGTGCCAGCACCCCAGACAGACGGGGGGGAGAGACCCAGTACTTC	CASTPDRRGGETQYF
few	TRBV18	TRBJ2-3	-	13	TGTGCCAGCTCACCACGGGCCGGAGATACGCAGTATTTT	CASSPRAGDTQYF